The present T cell receptor beta chain was sequenced within a study of blood T cells in healthy people across ages. V shed 1 base and J shed 6 bases, with 9 bases lying between them. Per the germline V gene, CDR1 is MNHNS and CDR2 is SASEGT. The CDR3 covers 13 residues. The second PCR ran about 6 to 12 cycles with a sample-barcoded 5' primer and J-beta primers. TCRdb recomputed calls from the 5' RACE reads with MiXCR, one row per CDR3 protein. The top ten clones hold 7.9% of a sample with about 1.5 million distinct CDR3 sequences, approximately 42% of them seen once. The chain recombines TRBV6-1 with TRBJ1-2; D gene uncertain. This TCR was sampled from a woman in her late teens or twenties in good health. Sequencing was performed on blood. CDR3 region: CASSEVGTHGYTF. The CDR3 region has the DNA TGTGCCAGCAGTGAAGTAGGAACGCATGGCTACACCTTC.